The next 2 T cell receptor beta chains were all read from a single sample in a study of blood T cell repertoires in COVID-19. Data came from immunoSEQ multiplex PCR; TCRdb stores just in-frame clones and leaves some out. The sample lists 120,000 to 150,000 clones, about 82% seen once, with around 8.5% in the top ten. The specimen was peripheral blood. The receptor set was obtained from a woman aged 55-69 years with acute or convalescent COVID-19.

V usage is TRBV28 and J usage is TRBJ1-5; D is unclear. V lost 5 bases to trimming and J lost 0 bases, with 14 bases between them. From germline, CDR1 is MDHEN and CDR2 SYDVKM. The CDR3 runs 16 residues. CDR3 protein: CASSIAAGYSNQPQHF. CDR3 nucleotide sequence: TGTGCCAGCAGTATCGCCGCCGGTTATAGCAATCAGCCCCAGCATTTT.

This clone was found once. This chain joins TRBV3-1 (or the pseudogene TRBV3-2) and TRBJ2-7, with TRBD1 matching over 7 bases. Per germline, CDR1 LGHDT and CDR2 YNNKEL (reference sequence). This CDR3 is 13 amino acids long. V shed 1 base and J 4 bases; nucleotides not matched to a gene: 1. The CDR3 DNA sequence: TGTGCCAGCAGCCAAGGACAGGGTTACGAGCAGTACTTC. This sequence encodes CASSQGQGYEQYF.